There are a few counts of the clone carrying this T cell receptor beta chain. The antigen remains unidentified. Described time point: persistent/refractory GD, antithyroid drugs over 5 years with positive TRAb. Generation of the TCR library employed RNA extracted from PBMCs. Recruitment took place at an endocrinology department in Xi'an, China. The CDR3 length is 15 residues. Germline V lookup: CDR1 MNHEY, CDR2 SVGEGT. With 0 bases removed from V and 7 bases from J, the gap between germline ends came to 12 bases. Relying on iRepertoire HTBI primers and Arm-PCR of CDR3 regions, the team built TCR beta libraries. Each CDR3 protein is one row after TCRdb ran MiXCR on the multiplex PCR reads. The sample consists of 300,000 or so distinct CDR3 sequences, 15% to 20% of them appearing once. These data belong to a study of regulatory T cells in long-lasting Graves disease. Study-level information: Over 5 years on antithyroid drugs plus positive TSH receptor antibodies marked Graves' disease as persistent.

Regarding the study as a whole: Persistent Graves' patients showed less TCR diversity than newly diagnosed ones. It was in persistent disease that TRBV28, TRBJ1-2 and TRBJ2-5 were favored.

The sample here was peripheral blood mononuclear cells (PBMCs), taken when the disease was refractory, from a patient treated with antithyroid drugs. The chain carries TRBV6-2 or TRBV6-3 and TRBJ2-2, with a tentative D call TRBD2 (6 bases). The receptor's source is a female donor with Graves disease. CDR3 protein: CASSYSAGTHGELFF. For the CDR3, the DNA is TGTGCCAGCAGTTACTCGGCGGGGACTCACGGGGAGCTGTTTTTT.